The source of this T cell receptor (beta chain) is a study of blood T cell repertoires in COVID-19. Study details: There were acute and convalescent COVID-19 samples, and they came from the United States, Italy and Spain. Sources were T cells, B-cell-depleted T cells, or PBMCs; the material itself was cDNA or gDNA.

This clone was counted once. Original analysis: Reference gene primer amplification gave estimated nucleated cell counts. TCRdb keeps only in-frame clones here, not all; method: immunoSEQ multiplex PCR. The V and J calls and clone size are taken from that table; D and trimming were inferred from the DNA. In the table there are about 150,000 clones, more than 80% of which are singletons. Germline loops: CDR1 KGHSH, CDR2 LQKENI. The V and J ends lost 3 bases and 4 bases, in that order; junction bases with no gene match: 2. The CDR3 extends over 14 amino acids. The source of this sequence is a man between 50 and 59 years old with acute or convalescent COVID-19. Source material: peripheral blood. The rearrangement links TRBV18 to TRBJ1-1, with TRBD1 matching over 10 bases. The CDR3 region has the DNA TGTGCCAGCTCACCCGGGACAGGGGCCACTGAAGCTTTCTTT. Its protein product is CASSPGTGATEAFF.